This entry describes one T cell receptor (beta chain). Antigen unknown. Stimulation used about 9.5 ug/mL lysate from CMV-infected fibroblasts. Memory cells lacking CD40L and CD69 with high CD45RO were sorted. Plasma HIV-1 RNA stayed below 50 copies/mL for at least 4 years. V dropped 4 bases and J dropped 4; count of bases not matched to a gene: 8. This CDR3 is 15 amino acids long. CDR1 and CDR2 (germline): SGHDT, YYEEEE. This sample is drawn from a study of persistence of HIV-infected CD4 T cells. The study's findings and limits: Antigen-responding cells were enriched for degenerate expanded CDR3beta sequences.

The libraries were made with immunoSEQ version 4 in survey mode. Template was genomic DNA at 10 ng/uL, with up to about 1 ug used per sample. Data came from immunoSEQ multiplex PCR; TCRdb stores just in-frame clones and leaves some out. The sample records tens of thousands of clones, 80% to 90% being singletons. The sample was CD4+ T cells sorted from PBMCs after approximately 20-hour stimulation, taken from a patient who received antiretroviral therapy. V and J are TRBV5-6 and TRBJ1-1, with 9 bases that match TRBD1. The receptor comes from an adult man with HIV who was CMV-seropositive. CDR3 protein: CASSRTRQGGTEAFF. DNA for the CDR3: TGTGCCAGCAGCAGAACAAGACAGGGGGGCACTGAAGCTTTCTTT.